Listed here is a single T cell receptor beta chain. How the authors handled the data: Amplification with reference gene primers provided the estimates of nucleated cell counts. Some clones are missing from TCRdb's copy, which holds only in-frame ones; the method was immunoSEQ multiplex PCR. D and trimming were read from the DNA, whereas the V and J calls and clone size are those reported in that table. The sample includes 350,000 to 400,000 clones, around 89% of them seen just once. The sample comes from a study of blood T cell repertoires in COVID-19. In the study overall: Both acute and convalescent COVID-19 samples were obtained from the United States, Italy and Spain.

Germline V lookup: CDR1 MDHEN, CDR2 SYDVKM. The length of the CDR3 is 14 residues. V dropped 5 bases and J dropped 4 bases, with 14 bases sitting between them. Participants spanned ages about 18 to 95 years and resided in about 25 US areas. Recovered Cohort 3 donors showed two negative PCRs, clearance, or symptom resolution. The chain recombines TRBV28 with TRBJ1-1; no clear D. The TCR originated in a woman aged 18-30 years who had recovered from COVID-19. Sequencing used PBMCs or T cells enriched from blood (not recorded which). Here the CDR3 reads CASSARIGFTEAFF. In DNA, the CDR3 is TGTGCCAGCAGTGCGAGGATTGGGTTCACTGAAGCTTTCTTT.